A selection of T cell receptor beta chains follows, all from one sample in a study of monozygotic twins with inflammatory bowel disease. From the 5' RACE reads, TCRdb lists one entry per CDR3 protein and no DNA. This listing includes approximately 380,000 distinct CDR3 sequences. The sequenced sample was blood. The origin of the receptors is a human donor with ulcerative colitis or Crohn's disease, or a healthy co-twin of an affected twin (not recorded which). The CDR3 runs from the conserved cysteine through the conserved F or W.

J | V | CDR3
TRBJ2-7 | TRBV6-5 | CASSYSGQGNYEQYF
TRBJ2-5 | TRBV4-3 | CASSPGGAYQETQYF
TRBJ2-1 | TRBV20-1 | CSARQGALYNEQFF
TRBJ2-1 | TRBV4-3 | CASSQDRDPTYEQFF
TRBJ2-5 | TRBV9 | CASSDGENRGRGETQYF
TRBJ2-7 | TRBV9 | CASSVVATAYEQYF
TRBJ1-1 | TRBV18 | CASSPQNTEAFF
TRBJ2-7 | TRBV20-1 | CSAVRGASGRDEQYF
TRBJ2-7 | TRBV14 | CASSQAWDPSEQYF
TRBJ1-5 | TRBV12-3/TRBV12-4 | CASTMTGRGNQPQHF
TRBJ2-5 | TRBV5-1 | CASSLGGAYQETQYF
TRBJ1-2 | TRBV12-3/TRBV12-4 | CASSPQPGVYGYTF